This T cell receptor (beta chain) was found in a study of cytomegalovirus exposure and HLA in healthy donors. Study-level results: Reported performance of the classifier showed diagnosis of cytomegalovirus status with high specificity and sensitivity.

PCR was performed using 60 Vbeta and 13 Jbeta primers. The repertoire was sequenced with immunoSEQ multiplex PCR; TCRdb's copy has only in-frame clones and lacks some. The sample includes some 130,000 clones, roughly 84% seen only once; the top ten take 1% to 1.5%. The CDR3 is 11 amino acids. In the case of this clone: What it recognizes is unknown.

The sequence was collected from a girl aged 2-10 years in good health and CMV-seronegative. Sequencing was performed on PBMCs. V is TRBV21-1 and J is TRBJ2-7; TRBD1 reflects the table's D call only, with no check against the DNA. TRBV21-1 is designated a pseudogene. The CDR3 DNA sequence: TGTGCCAGCAGCAAAGGCACAGCTTCCCACTTC. It encodes CASSKGTASHF.